One and the same sample provided the 18 T cell receptor beta chains below, sequenced in a study of cytomegalovirus exposure and HLA in healthy donors. The PCR contained 60 Vbeta and 13 Jbeta primers. The data were produced by immunoSEQ multiplex PCR, yet TCRdb's version contains in-frame clones alone and is incomplete. Of 150,000 to 200,000 clones in the sample, around three quarters were seen once. Sequencing input: PBMCs. These receptors all stem from a young woman in good health and CMV-seropositive.

This chain connects TRBV11-2 to TRBJ1-1, with D possibly TRBD1 on 5 matching bases. Germline assignment: CDR1 SGHAT and CDR2 FQNNGV. The V gene lost 4 bases and the J gene lost 5 bases, with 8 bases spanning the gap. The CDR3 loop spans 12 amino acids. The CDR3: CASSWGVTEAFF. In DNA form, the CDR3 reads TGTGCCAGCAGCTGGGGGGTTACTGAAGCTTTCTTT.

This clone occurred once. The chain recombines TRBV7-9 with TRBJ2-7; weak D call: TRBD2 (5 bases). The CDR3 runs 13 residues. Germline values: CDR1 SEHNR, CDR2 FQNEAQ (reference sequence). Trimming cost V 11 bases and J 5 bases, with 19 bases left between them. The CDR3 loop is CAGDRGTIHEQYF. CDR3 nucleotide sequence: TGTGCCGGCGATCGGGGTACGATACACGAGCAGTACTTC.

This clone appeared a few times. This sequence joins TRBV10-1 and TRBJ2-7, with a possible D match to TRBD1 (5 bases). This CDR3 region has 14 residues. The germline V and J ends were trimmed by 0 bases and 6 bases, with 12 bases remaining between them. Germline V CDR1 and CDR2: WNHNN, SYGVQD (reference sequence). This CDR3 reads CASSESRRVGEQYF. CDR3 nucleotide sequence: TGCGCCAGCAGTGAGTCCCGCAGGGTCGGCGAGCAGTACTTC.

The chain joins TRBV7-9 to TRBJ1-4; 11 nucleotides match TRBD1. Trimming at V came to 2 bases and at J to 6 bases, leaving 2 bases not matched to a gene. The CDR3 has 15 residues. CDR1 is SEHNR, CDR2 FQNEAQ, per germline (reference sequence). DNA for the CDR3: TGTGCCAGCAGCTTAAGGGGACAGGGGGATGAAAAACTGTTTTTT. It yields the protein CASSLRGQGDEKLFF.

The rearrangement joins TRBV6-5 to TRBJ1-3; D call uncertain. Deletions cut 10 bases from V and 1 base from J, with 11 bases between. Per germline, CDR1 MNHEY and CDR2 SVGAGI. This CDR3 is 13 amino acids long. The CDR3 is CATRRASGNTIYF. The CDR3 nucleotides read TGTGCCACCAGGCGGGCTTCTGGAAACACCATATATTTT.

The gene calls are TRBV27 and TRBJ1-5; D is unclear. The germline V gene has CDR1 MNHEY and CDR2 SMNVEV (reference sequence). The V end lost 2 bases, the J end lost 6 bases, and 8 bases lay between the germline ends. There are 13 residues in the CDR3. CDR3 nucleotide sequence: TGTGCCAGCAGTTTAGGGCGATTTCAGCCCCAGCATTTT. This sequence encodes CASSLGRFQPQHF.

The V gene is TRBV2, the J gene TRBJ2-7, with D uncertain. CDR1 SNHLY and CDR2 FYNNEI come from the germline V gene. Trimming took 4 bases from V and 5 from J, leaving 6 bases between them. CDR3 size: 11 residues. The DNA for the CDR3 is TGTGCCAGCAGTGTATTAAACGAGCAGTACTTC. Translating it yields CASSVLNEQYF.

This chain links TRBV6-4 with TRBJ2-3, with a tentative D call TRBD2 (6 bases). V lost 2 bases and J lost 0, with 6 bases in between. The CDR3 consists of 14 residues. CDR1 and CDR2 (germline): MRHNA, SNTAGT. CDR3 nucleotides: TGTGCCAGCAGTGACGGGACTAGCACAGATACGCAGTATTTT. It translates to CASSDGTSTDTQYF.

The chain has TRBV19 and TRBJ1-5, with D tentatively TRBD1 (5 bases). The CDR3 covers 16 residues. CDR1 and CDR2 (germline): LNHDA, SQIVND (reference sequence). V was pared by 3 bases and J by 5 bases, with 17 bases between. The CDR3 region has the DNA TGTGCCAGTAGTATCCCCCGGCAGGGACTCTATCAGCCCCAGCATTTT. This sequence encodes CASSIPRQGLYQPQHF. Based on the CDR3 plus reference TRBV19 and TRBJ1-5, the full variable domain is DGGITQSPKYLFRKEGQNVTLSCEQNLNHDAMYWYRQDPGQGLRLIYYSQIVNDFQKGDIAEGYSVSREKKESFPLTVTSAQKNPTAFYLCASSIPRQGLYQPQHFGDGTRLSIL.

The rearrangement joins TRBV29-1 to TRBJ2-7; D not certain. The V end was cut by 6 bases, the J end by 4 bases, with 16 bases between. This CDR3 comprises 13 residues. Germline values: CDR1 SQVTM, CDR2 ANQGSEA. CDR3 sequence reads: CSVEQPDSYEQYF. Written as DNA, the CDR3 is TGCAGCGTCGAACAGCCCGACTCTTACGAGCAGTACTTC.

A few counts support this clone. The CDR3 here is CAISGQGMDSPLHF. In nucleotides, the CDR3 is TGTGCCATCAGCGGACAGGGGATGGATTCACCCCTCCACTTT. This chain uses TRBV10-3 with TRBJ1-6, with 9 bases lining up with TRBD1. Germline CDR1 and CDR2: ENHRY and SYGVKD. The trim removed 6 bases at V and 8 bases at J, leaving 5 bases unmatched. The CDR3 extends over 14 amino acids.

The genes are TRBV19 and TRBJ1-1, with D uncertain. Trimming stripped 5 bases from V and 6 bases from J, with 7 bases between. Per germline, CDR1 LNHDA and CDR2 SQIVND (reference sequence). The CDR3 runs 11 residues. CDR3 region: CASSGGSEAFF. The CDR3 DNA reads TGTGCCAGTAGTGGAGGCTCTGAAGCTTTCTTT.

The chain joins TRBV19 to TRBJ1-5; D perhaps matches TRBD1 (5 bases). In germline, CDR1 is LNHDA, CDR2 SQIVND (reference sequence). The CDR3 runs 16 residues. Deletions cut 0 bases from V and 1 base from J, with 10 bases between. CDR3 amino acids: CASSIEGAGSNQPQHF. DNA for the CDR3: TGTGCCAGTAGTATAGAAGGAGCAGGGAGCAATCAGCCCCAGCATTTT.

The sample holds one count of this clone. The chain couples TRBV23-1 to TRBJ1-5; D remains unclear. TRBV23-1 is identified as an open reading frame with a role that is uncertain. The germline V and J ends were trimmed by 6 bases and 6 bases, with 21 bases remaining between them. The length of the CDR3 is 16 residues. CDR3 loop: CASRYLRPGGSQPQHF. The DNA for the CDR3 is TGCGCCAGCAGGTACCTTCGCCCGGGAGGGAGTCAGCCCCAGCATTTT.

The rearrangement joins TRBV10-1 to TRBJ1-1, with TRBD1 matching 7 bases. The CDR3 runs 14 residues. Germline CDR1 reads WNHNN; CDR2 reads SYGVQD (reference sequence). V lost 5 bases, J lost 0 bases, and 3 bases stayed unmatched. The CDR3 DNA is TGCGCCAGCAGTCGGGACAGCATGAACACTGAAGCTTTCTTT. Translating it yields CASSRDSMNTEAFF.

The gene calls are TRBV10-3 and TRBJ2-7; D remains unclear. Per the germline V gene, CDR1 is ENHRY and CDR2 is SYGVKD. The V and J ends lost 4 bases and 0 bases respectively, with 16 bases between them. The CDR3 loop spans 16 amino acids. As DNA, the CDR3 is TGTGCCATCAGTGGGCTGGGTTCGCACAGCTCCTACGAGCAGTACTTC. Translated: CAISGLGSHSSYEQYF.

With respect to this clone: This specimen includes other DNA sequences encoding the same CDR3. The chain joins TRBV5-6 to TRBJ2-2; D possibly corresponds to TRBD2 (6 bases). V was trimmed by 4 bases and J by 1 base, leaving 11 bases between them. From germline, CDR1 is SGHDT and CDR2 YYEEEE. The CDR3 length is 15 residues. CDR3 sequence (DNA): TGTGCCAGCAGCCTCGGGACTCTGAACACCGGGGAGCTGTTTTTT. It is translated as CASSLGTLNTGELFF.

The rearrangement links TRBV6-4 to TRBJ1-6; 7 positions agree with TRBD1. The germline gives CDR1 MRHNA, CDR2 SNTAGT. This CDR3 is built from 14 residues. The ends lost 5 bases at V and 6 bases at J; junction bases unmatched: 4. CDR3 in DNA: TGTGCCAGCAGTCTGGGACAGACTAATTCACCCCTCCACTTT. This translates into CASSLGQTNSPLHF.